The 32 T cell receptor beta chains below all came from one sample that was sequenced in a study of blood T cell repertoires in COVID-19. Sequenced by immunoSEQ multiplex PCR; TCRdb stores in-frame clones only, minus some. The top ten hold 5% to 5.5% of the sample, which has approximately 400,000 clones, roughly 87% seen once. The sequenced sample was PBMCs or T cells enriched from blood (not recorded which). These receptors were collected from a woman aged 50 to 65 who had recovered from COVID-19.

A note on this clone: At one end, the junction sequence differs from germline, possibly due to a read error. CDR3 sequence (DNA): TGTGCCAGCAGCTCCCCAGGTCAAAAACCCCATTTT. Translation gives CASSSPGQKPHF. This chain uses TRBV7-9 with TRBJ2-3; D is ambiguous. The CDR3 has 12 residues. The germline V gene has CDR1 SEHNR and CDR2 FQNEAQ (reference sequence). Combining the CDR3 with reference TRBV7-9 and TRBJ2-3 gives the whole variable domain DTGVSQNPRHKITKRGQNVTFRCDPISEHNRLYWYRQTLGQGPEFLTYFQNEAQLEKSRLLSDRFSAERPKGSFSTLEIQRTEQGDSAMYLCASSSPGQKPHFGPGTRLTVL.

DNA of the CDR3: TGCGCCAGCAGCTTGCGGGGGGCCCTAGAAGAGACCCAGTACTTC. It translates to CASSLRGALEETQYF. The chain employs TRBV5-1 and TRBJ2-5, with D perhaps TRBD2 (7 bases). CDR1 and CDR2 from the germline V gene are SGHRS and YFSETQ. Trimming cost V 1 base and J 3 bases, with 13 bases left between them. CDR3 length equals 15 residues.

The genes are TRBV7-3 and TRBJ1-2; 9 bases are shared with TRBD1. The CDR3 covers 18 residues. Trimming at V came to 2 bases and at J to 3 bases, leaving 13 bases not matched to a gene. From germline, CDR1 is SGHTA and CDR2 FQGTGA. CDR3 in amino acids: CASSLRPPGQGTYYGYTF. In DNA form, the CDR3 reads TGTGCCAGCAGCTTACGGCCGCCGGGACAGGGCACTTACTATGGCTACACCTTC.

The rearrangement joins TRBV5-4 to TRBJ1-1, with D unclear. CDR3 size: 13 residues. Germline CDR1 and CDR2: SGHNT and YYREEE (reference sequence). Trimming pared 0 bases from V and 0 bases from J, leaving 3 bases between. The CDR3 is CASSLAVNTEAFF. The CDR3 DNA reads as TGTGCCAGCAGCTTGGCGGTGAACACTGAAGCTTTCTTT. The variable domain in full, with the rest retrieved from reference TRBV5-4 and TRBJ1-1, is ETGVTQSPTHLIKTRGQQVTLRCSSQSGHNTVSWYQQALGQGPQFIFQYYREEENGRGNFPPRFSGLQFPNYSSELNVNALELDDSALYLCASSLAVNTEAFFGQGTRLTVV.

The rearrangement links TRBV10-3 to TRBJ1-6; 10 positions match TRBD1. V lost 6 bases to trimming and J lost 6 bases; unmatched junction nucleotides: 2. Germline CDR1 ENHRY, CDR2 SYGVKD. The CDR3 runs 14 residues. CDR3 sequence reads: CAIRGTGVNSPLHF. DNA for the CDR3: TGTGCCATCAGGGGGACAGGGGTTAATTCACCCCTCCACTTT.

The genes are TRBV7-8 and TRBJ1-1; D is uncertain. The V and J ends lost 5 bases and 0 bases respectively, with 16 bases between them. CDR3 length equals 16 residues. Germline V lookup: CDR1 SGHVS, CDR2 FQNEAQ. For the CDR3, the DNA is TGTGCCAGCAGCCTACTCTTGGGCTCCATGAACACTGAAGCTTTCTTT. Translating gives CASSLLLGSMNTEAFF.

This clone showed up just a few times. V and J are TRBV15 and TRBJ1-6, with TRBD1 matching 7 bases. Germline V CDR1 and CDR2: LNHNV, YYDKDF (reference sequence). This CDR3 spans 16 amino acids. Trimming at V came to 0 bases and at J to 12 bases, leaving 11 bases not matched to a gene. In DNA, the CDR3 is TGTGCCACCAGCAGAGACATCGGGACAGCTTATCTACCCCTCCACTTT. Its translation is CATSRDIGTAYLPLHF.

The chain employs TRBV11-3 and TRBJ1-4; no reliable D call. Trimming shortened V by 1 base and J by 10 bases, and 10 bases separated the two germline ends. The CDR3 totals 13 residues. Per the germline V gene, CDR1 is SGHNT and CDR2 is YENEEA. The CDR3 DNA follows: TGTGCCAGCAGCTTAGGTGTCAGCGGAAAACTGTTTTTT. This sequence encodes CASSLGVSGKLFF.

This chain uses TRBV4-2 with TRBJ2-1; 10 bases align to TRBD2. V dropped 3 bases and J dropped 6; count of bases not matched to a gene: 14. The CDR3 is 18 amino acids. CDR1 LGHNA and CDR2 YNFKEQ come from the germline V gene. CDR3 sequence: CASSQQSSGGKGGNEQFF. The CDR3 region has the DNA TGTGCCAGCAGCCAGCAATCTAGCGGGGGAAAAGGTGGCAATGAGCAGTTCTTC.

The table lists this clone with a count of one. V usage is TRBV7-9 and J usage is TRBJ1-2, with a tentative D call TRBD1 (6 bases). Per germline, CDR1 SEHNR and CDR2 FQNEAQ (reference sequence). Between the trimmed V and J ends, which lost 4 bases and 7 bases, there was a span of 19 bases. The CDR3 consists of 15 residues. The DNA of the CDR3 is TGTGCCAGCAGCTCCTCCGGCAAACAGGGAAGTGGCTACACCTTC. It is translated as CASSSSGKQGSGYTF.

The CDR3, as DNA: TGTGCCAGCAGCTTAGCGGGGAGGGTAACCTACAATGAGCAGTTCTTC. It specifies CASSLAGRVTYNEQFF. This sequence joins TRBV11-2 and TRBJ2-1; 7 nucleotides agree with TRBD2. CDR3 length equals 16 residues. The germline V gene encodes CDR1 SGHAT and CDR2 FQNNGV. Germline trimming cut 1 base from V and 2 bases from J; bases unmatched to any gene: 5. The complete variable domain, with remaining parts taken from reference TRBV11-2 and TRBJ2-1, reads EAGVAQSPRYKIIEKRQSVAFWCNPISGHATLYWYQQILGQGPKLLIQFQNNGVVDDSQLPKDRFSAERLKGVDSTLKIQPAKLEDSAVYLCASSLAGRVTYNEQFFGPGTRLTVL.

This clone was picked up a small number of times. The chain couples TRBV19 to TRBJ1-1; tentatively, D is TRBD1 (5 bases). V lost 3 bases, J lost 1 base, and 6 bases lay in between. Per the germline V gene, CDR1 is LNHDA and CDR2 is SQIVND (reference sequence). This CDR3 is 13 amino acids long. The CDR3 spells CASSMQGNTEAFF. Here the CDR3 DNA reads TGTGCCAGTAGTATGCAGGGGAACACTGAAGCTTTCTTT.

As for this clone: The sample holds other DNA sequences that translate to the same CDR3. The chain joins TRBV5-1 to TRBJ2-1, with 8 bases fitting TRBD2. V was pared by 2 bases and J by 0 bases, with 1 base of the junction left unmatched. The germline V gene encodes CDR1 SGHRS and CDR2 YFSETQ. The CDR3 loop spans 15 amino acids. The CDR3 loop reads CASSLSGSSYNEQFF. Here the CDR3 DNA reads TGCGCCAGCAGCTTAAGCGGGAGCTCCTACAATGAGCAGTTCTTC.

This chain uses TRBV5-1 with TRBJ2-1; 9 bases map to TRBD2. CDR1 SGHRS and CDR2 YFSETQ come from the germline V gene. J gave up 5 bases and V 7 bases, and 7 bases lay outside the gene matches. The CDR3 extends over 14 amino acids. DNA for the CDR3: TGCGCCAGCTTTAGCGGGAGTTACGACAATGAGCAGTTCTTC. Encoded protein: CASFSGSYDNEQFF.

The genes are TRBV5-1 and TRBJ1-1, with a tentative D call TRBD1 (6 bases). Trimming cost V 4 bases and J 5 bases, with 15 bases left between them. CDR3 length: 14 amino acids. The germline CDR1 and CDR2 sequences are SGHRS and YFSETQ. The CDR3 protein is CASSVQGSGTEAFF. As DNA, the CDR3 is TGCGCCAGCAGCGTCCAGGGGAGTGGGACTGAAGCTTTCTTT.

The J gene is TRBJ1-6, the V gene TRBV6-5; D unclear. CDR3 length equals 16 residues. V was shortened by 4 bases and J by 6 bases, with 16 bases between the two germline ends. CDR1 is MNHEY and CDR2 is SVGAGI in the germline V gene. CDR3: CASSFSIRVSNSPLHF. The CDR3, as DNA: TGTGCCAGCAGTTTTTCAATACGGGTTTCTAATTCACCCCTCCACTTT.

This sequence joins TRBV5-4 and TRBJ1-1; perhaps TRBD1 as D (6 bases). This CDR3 has 15 residues. The V gene's germline CDR1 is SGHNT and CDR2 YYREEE (reference sequence). V was cut by 4 bases and J by 3 bases, with 16 bases left in between. In DNA form, the CDR3 reads TGTGCCAGCAGCGGGGGTGGGGGCGTGGACACTGAAGCTTTCTTT. Translation: CASSGGGGVDTEAFF.

The chain couples TRBV6-1 to TRBJ1-2; D gene unclear. Per germline, CDR1 MNHNS and CDR2 SASEGT. CDR3 length: 12 residues. Trimming took 3 bases from V and 0 from J, leaving 2 bases between them. The CDR3 DNA follows: TGTGCCAGCAGTGACACTAACTATGGCTACACCTTC. Amino acid sequence: CASSDTNYGYTF.

V usage is TRBV2 and J usage is TRBJ1-2; D is possibly TRBD1 (5 bases). CDR1 and CDR2 (germline): SNHLY, FYNNEI. This CDR3 has 15 residues. The V and J ends lost 5 bases and 10 bases respectively, with 23 bases between them. The CDR3 DNA reads as TGTGCCAGCAGTCCAAAAGGGGCAGGCTGGGATGACTACACCTTC. Its translation: CASSPKGAGWDDYTF.

The V gene is TRBV19, the J gene TRBJ1-3, with D unclear. The CDR3 consists of 15 residues. V was trimmed by 1 base and J by 7 bases, leaving 14 bases between them. Germline loops: CDR1 LNHDA, CDR2 SQIVND (reference sequence). The CDR3 loop reads CASSIGKYPVNTIYF. CDR3 sequence (DNA): TGTGCCAGTAGTATAGGAAAATACCCGGTCAACACCATATATTTT.

The rearrangement uses TRBV11-3 and TRBJ1-6; D not resolved. This CDR3 is built from 16 residues. Deletions cut 5 bases from V and 0 bases from J, with 11 bases between. Germline loops: CDR1 SGHNT, CDR2 YENEEA. CDR3 coding DNA: TGTGCCAGCAGCCCCCGGTTCGGCTCCTATAATTCACCCCTCCACTTT. Amino acids: CASSPRFGSYNSPLHF.

The V and J genes are TRBV9 and TRBJ1-2, with TRBD1 matching 9 bases. CDR1 and CDR2 from the germline V gene are SGDLS and YYNGEE. This CDR3 region has 15 residues. The ends lost 3 bases at V and 8 bases at J; junction bases unmatched: 11. CDR3 region: CASSGNRGPYIGYTF. The CDR3 bases are TGTGCCAGCAGCGGGAACAGGGGGCCCTACATCGGCTACACCTTC. The full variable domain, in which reference TRBV9 and TRBJ1-2 provide the parts outside the CDR3, is DSGVTQTPKHLITATGQRVTLRCSPRSGDLSVYWYQQSLDQGLQFLIQYYNGEERAKGNILERFSAQQFPDLHSELNLSSLELGDSALYFCASSGNRGPYIGYTFGSGTRLTVV.

The J gene is TRBJ1-1, the V gene TRBV7-9; D is unresolved. The CDR3 has 13 amino acids. V was clipped by 2 bases and J by 3 bases, with 7 bases between them. Germline lookup yields CDR1 SEHNR and CDR2 FQNEAQ (reference sequence). In nucleotides, the CDR3 is TGTGCCAGCAGCTTACAACAGCACACTGAAGCTTTCTTT. It translates to CASSLQQHTEAFF.

The chain links TRBV18 to TRBJ1-2; tentatively, D is TRBD1 (6 bases). There are 16 residues in the CDR3. Germline assignment: CDR1 KGHSH and CDR2 LQKENI. The V and J ends lost 4 bases and 0 bases respectively, with 15 bases between them. The CDR3 DNA reads as TGTGCCAGCTCACTTCCGGGACAAACCACTAACTATGGCTACACCTTC. This gives the protein CASSLPGQTTNYGYTF.

The gene calls are TRBV5-4 and TRBJ1-1; TRBD1 might be the D (5 bases). Germline CDR1 SGHNT, CDR2 YYREEE (reference sequence). The CDR3 covers 14 residues. Trimming took 4 bases from V and 2 from J, leaving 12 bases between them. CDR3 amino acids: CASSPRGFNTEAFF. As DNA, the CDR3 is TGTGCCAGCAGCCCAAGGGGCTTCAACACTGAAGCTTTCTTT.

The rearrangement joins TRBV19 to TRBJ2-5, with 8 bases lining up with TRBD1. The CDR3 covers 15 residues. Germline V gene sequence: CDR1 LNHDA, CDR2 SQIVND (reference sequence). V lost 5 bases, J lost 4 bases, and 9 bases stayed unmatched. Written as DNA, the CDR3 is TGTGCCAGTAGTGGGGGCAGGGGGCTTTCAGAGACCCAGTACTTC. Translating gives CASSGGRGLSETQYF.

Only one count was recorded for this clone. The rearrangement uses TRBV19 and TRBJ1-1; TRBD1 might be the D (6 bases). The CDR3 is 12 amino acids. Germline V gives CDR1 LNHDA, CDR2 SQIVND (reference sequence). V shed 6 bases and J shed 3 bases, with 8 bases lying between them. CDR3 DNA: TGTGCCAGTAGCACAGGGTACACTGAAGCTTTCTTT. It encodes CASSTGYTEAFF. The full variable domain, its missing parts supplied by reference TRBV19 and TRBJ1-1, is DGGITQSPKYLFRKEGQNVTLSCEQNLNHDAMYWYRQDPGQGLRLIYYSQIVNDFQKGDIAEGYSVSREKKESFPLTVTSAQKNPTAFYLCASSTGYTEAFFGQGTRLTVV.

The CDR3 loop reads CASSLGRPGNSPLHF. The DNA of the CDR3 is TGTGCCAGCAGCCTCGGGCGTCCAGGGAATTCACCCCTCCACTTT. The V gene is TRBV14, the J gene TRBJ1-6; perhaps TRBD1 as D (5 bases). Per the germline V gene, CDR1 is SGHDN and CDR2 is FVKESK. Trimming shortened V by 4 bases and J by 7 bases, and 14 bases separated the two germline ends. The CDR3 consists of 15 residues.

V and J are TRBV10-1 and TRBJ1-4; D gene unclear. Trimming took off 6 bases at V and 6 bases at J, with 29 bases between the two ends. Per germline, CDR1 WNHNN and CDR2 SYGVQD (reference sequence). The CDR3 loop spans 19 amino acids. In DNA form, the CDR3 reads TGCGCCAGCAGAAAGCGTTTTTTTAGGTATCCCCCAAGGTATGAAAAACTGTTTTTT. Its translation: CASRKRFFRYPPRYEKLFF.

This chain joins TRBV15 and TRBJ1-5, with 7 bases identical to TRBD1. The V segment lost 3 bases and the J segment 4 bases; nucleotides outside the gene matches: 12. The V gene's germline CDR1 is LNHNV and CDR2 YYDKDF (reference sequence). CDR3 length: 17 amino acids. In DNA, the CDR3 is TGTGCCACCAGCAGTGGTCGAGTGGGACAGTGGAATCAGCCCCAGCATTTT. This sequence encodes CATSSGRVGQWNQPQHF.

A note on this clone: The same CDR3 can be traced to other DNA sequences in this sample. The chain couples TRBV10-3 to TRBJ1-2, with a weak D call TRBD1 (5 bases). V lost 0 bases and J lost 5, with 7 bases in between. This CDR3 contains 13 residues. The germline gives CDR1 ENHRY, CDR2 SYGVKD. CDR3 protein: CAISESTDYGYTF. DNA for the CDR3: TGTGCCATCAGTGAGTCGACAGATTATGGCTACACCTTC.

This chain connects TRBV4-3 to TRBJ1-2; D possibly corresponds to TRBD1 (6 bases). This CDR3 comprises 16 residues. Trimming pared 1 base from V and 0 bases from J, leaving 12 bases between. Germline V gene data show CDR1 as LGHNA and CDR2 as YSLEER. The CDR3 DNA reads as TGCGCCAGCAGCCAAGTAGGGGGAGCAGCTAACTATGGCTACACCTTC. It codes for CASSQVGGAANYGYTF.